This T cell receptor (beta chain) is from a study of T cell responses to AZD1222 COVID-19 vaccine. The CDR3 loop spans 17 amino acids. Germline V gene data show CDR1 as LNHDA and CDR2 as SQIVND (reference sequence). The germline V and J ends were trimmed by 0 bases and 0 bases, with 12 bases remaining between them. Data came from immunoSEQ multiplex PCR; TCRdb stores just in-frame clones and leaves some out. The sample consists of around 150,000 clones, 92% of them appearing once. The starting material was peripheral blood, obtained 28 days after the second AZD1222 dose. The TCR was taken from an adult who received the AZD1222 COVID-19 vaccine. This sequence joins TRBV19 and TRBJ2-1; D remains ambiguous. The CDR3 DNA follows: TGTGCCAGTAGTATAGATTACTATCCCCCCTCCTACAATGAGCAGTTCTTC. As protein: CASSIDYYPPSYNEQFF.